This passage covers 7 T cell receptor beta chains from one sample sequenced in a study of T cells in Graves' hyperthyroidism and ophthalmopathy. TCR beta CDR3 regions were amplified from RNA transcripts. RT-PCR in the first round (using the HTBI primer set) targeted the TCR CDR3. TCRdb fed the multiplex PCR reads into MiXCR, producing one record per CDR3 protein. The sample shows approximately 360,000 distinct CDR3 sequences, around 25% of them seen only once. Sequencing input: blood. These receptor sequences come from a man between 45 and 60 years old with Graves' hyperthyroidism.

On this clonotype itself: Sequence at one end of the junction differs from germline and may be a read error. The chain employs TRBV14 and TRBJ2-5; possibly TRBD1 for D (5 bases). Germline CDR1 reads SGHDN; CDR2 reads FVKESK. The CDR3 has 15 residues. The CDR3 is CASNQDGAKGETQYF. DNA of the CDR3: TGTGCCAGCAACCAAGATGGTGCCAAGGGGGAGACCCAGTACTTC. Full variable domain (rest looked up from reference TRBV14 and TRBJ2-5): EAGVTQFPSHSVIEKGQTVTLRCDPISGHDNLYWYRRVMGKEIKFLLHFVKESKQDESGMPNNRFLAERTGGTYSTLKVQPAELEDSGVYFCASNQDGAKGETQYFGPGTRLLVL.

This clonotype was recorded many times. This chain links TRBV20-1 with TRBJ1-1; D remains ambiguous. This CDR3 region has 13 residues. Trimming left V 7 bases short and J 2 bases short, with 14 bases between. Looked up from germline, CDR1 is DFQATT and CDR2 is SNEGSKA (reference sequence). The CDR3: CSVPGFPNTEAFF. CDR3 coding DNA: TGCAGTGTTCCGGGCTTCCCAAACACTGAAGCTTTCTTT.

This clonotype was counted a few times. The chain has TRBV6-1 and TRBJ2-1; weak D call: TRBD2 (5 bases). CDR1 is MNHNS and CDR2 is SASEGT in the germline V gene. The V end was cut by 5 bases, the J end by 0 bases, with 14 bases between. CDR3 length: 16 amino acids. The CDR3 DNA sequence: TGTGCCAGCAGTAGGAGGACGGAAAGCTCCTACAATGAGCAGTTCTTC. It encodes CASSRRTESSYNEQFF.

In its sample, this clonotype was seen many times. CDR3 in amino acids: CASSYLTSLNEQFF. The CDR3 DNA reads TGTGCCAGCAGCTACCTGACTAGCCTCAATGAGCAGTTCTTC. The chain carries TRBV11-2 and TRBJ2-1; TRBD2 agrees at 7 bases. This CDR3 has 14 residues. V lost 4 bases to trimming and J lost 6 bases; unmatched junction nucleotides: 6. Germline-derived CDR1 and CDR2 are SGHAT and FQNNGV.

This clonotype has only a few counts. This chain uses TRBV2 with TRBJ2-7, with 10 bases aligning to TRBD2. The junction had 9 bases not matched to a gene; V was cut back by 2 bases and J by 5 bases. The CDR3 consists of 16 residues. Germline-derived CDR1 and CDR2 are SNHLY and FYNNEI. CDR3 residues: CASSEYRGLAVHEQYF. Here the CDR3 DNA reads TGTGCCAGCAGTGAATATCGCGGACTAGCGGTCCACGAGCAGTACTTC. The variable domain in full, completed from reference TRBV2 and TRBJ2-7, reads EPEVTQTPSHQVTQMGQEVILRCVPISNHLYFYWYRQILGQKVEFLVSFYNNEISEKSEIFDDQFSVERPDGSNFTLKIRSTKLEDSAMYFCASSEYRGLAVHEQYFGPGTRLTVT.

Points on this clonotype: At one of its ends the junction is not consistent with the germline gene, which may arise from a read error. CDR3 in amino acids: CASSASGLQEQFF. In nucleotides, the CDR3 is TGTGCTAGCAGCGCCTCTGGCCTTCAGGAGCAGTTCTTC. This chain joins TRBV7-7 and TRBJ2-1; D is undetermined. Germline CDR1 reads SSHAT; CDR2 reads FNYEAQ (reference sequence). The CDR3 has 13 amino acids.

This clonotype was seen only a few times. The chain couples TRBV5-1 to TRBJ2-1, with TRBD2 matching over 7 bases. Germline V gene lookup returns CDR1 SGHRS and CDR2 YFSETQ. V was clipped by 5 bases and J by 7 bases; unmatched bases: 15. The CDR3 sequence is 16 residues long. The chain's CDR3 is CASRATGTNPSNEQFF. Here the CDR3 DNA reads TGCGCCAGCAGGGCTACCGGGACTAACCCGTCGAATGAGCAGTTCTTC.